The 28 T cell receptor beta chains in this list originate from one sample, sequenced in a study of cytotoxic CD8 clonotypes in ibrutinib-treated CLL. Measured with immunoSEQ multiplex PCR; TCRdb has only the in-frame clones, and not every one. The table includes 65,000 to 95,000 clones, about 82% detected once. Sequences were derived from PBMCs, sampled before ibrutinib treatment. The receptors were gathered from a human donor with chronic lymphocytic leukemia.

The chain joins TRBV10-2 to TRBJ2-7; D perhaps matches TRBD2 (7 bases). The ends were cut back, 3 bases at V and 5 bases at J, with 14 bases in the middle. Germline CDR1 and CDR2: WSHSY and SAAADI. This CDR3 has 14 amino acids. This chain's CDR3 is CASSDLGGLDEQYF. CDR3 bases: TGCGCCAGCAGTGATCTCGGGGGGCTCGACGAGCAGTACTTC.

The CDR3 DNA reads as TGTGCCAGCAGTCCCGGCACTGAAGCTTTCTTT. Protein product: CASSPGTEAFF. The V call is TRBV5-4, the J call TRBJ1-1; D gene uncertain. Germline CDR1 is SGHNT and CDR2 is YYREEE (reference sequence). The CDR3 covers 11 residues. V was clipped by 5 bases and J by 4 bases, with 6 bases between them.

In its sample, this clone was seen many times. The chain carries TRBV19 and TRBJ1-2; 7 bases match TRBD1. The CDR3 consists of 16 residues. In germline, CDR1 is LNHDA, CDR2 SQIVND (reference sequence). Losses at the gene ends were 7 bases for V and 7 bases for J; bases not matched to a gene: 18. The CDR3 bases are TGTGCCAGTATCCTAAAGGACAGAGGGGGCCAACTTGGCTACACCTTC. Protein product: CASILKDRGGQLGYTF.

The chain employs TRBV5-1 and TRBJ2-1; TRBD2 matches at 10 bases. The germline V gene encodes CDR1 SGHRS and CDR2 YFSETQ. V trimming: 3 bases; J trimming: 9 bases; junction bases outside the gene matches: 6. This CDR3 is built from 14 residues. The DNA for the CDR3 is TGCGCCAGCAGCTCAGCGGGAGGGCGGGTTGAGCAGTTCTTC. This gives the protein CASSSAGGRVEQFF.

The CDR3 here is CASTQSRGYGYTF. In DNA form, the CDR3 reads TGTGCCAGCACACAATCACGGGGCTATGGCTACACCTTC. The chain couples TRBV6-5 to TRBJ1-2; D unclear. The CDR3 loop spans 13 amino acids. The V and J ends lost 7 bases and 4 bases respectively, with 13 bases between them. Germline assignment: CDR1 MNHEY and CDR2 SVGAGI.

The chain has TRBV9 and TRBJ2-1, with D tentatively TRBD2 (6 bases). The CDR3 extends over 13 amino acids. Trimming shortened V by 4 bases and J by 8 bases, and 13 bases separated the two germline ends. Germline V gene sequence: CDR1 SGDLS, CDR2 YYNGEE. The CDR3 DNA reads TGTGCCAGCAGCCGAGCCTGGGGGGATGAGCAGTTCTTC. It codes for CASSRAWGDEQFF.

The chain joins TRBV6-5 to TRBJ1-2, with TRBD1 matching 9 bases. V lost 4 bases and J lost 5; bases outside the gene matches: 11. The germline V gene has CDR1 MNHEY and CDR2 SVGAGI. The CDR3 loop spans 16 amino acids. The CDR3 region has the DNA TGTGCCAGCAGTTCCCTCCACGGGACAGGGTCGTATGGCTACACCTTC. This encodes CASSSLHGTGSYGYTF.

CDR3 region: CASSHMTGMSGYTF. The CDR3 nucleotides are TGTGCCAGCAGCCATATGACAGGGATGAGTGGCTACACCTTC. The gene calls are TRBV4-2 and TRBJ1-2, with 7 bases identical to TRBD1. Per the germline V gene, CDR1 is LGHNA and CDR2 is YNFKEQ. CDR3 length: 14 residues. J gave up 7 bases and V 3 bases, and 8 bases lay outside the gene matches.

CDR3 residues: CASSILRKSSYNEQFF. CDR3 DNA: TGTGCCAGTAGTATCCTGCGTAAAAGCTCCTACAATGAGCAGTTCTTC. The chain recombines TRBV19 with TRBJ2-1, with no clear D. V was trimmed by 3 bases and J by 0 bases, leaving 12 bases between them. Germline V lookup: CDR1 LNHDA, CDR2 SQIVND (reference sequence). The CDR3 extends over 16 amino acids. The full variable domain, completed using reference TRBV19 and TRBJ2-1, is DGGITQSPKYLFRKEGQNVTLSCEQNLNHDAMYWYRQDPGQGLRLIYYSQIVNDFQKGDIAEGYSVSREKKESFPLTVTSAQKNPTAFYLCASSILRKSSYNEQFFGPGTRLTVL.

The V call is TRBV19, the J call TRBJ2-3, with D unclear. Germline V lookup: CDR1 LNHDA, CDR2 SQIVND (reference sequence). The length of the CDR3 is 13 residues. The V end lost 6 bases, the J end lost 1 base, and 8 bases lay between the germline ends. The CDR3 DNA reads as TGTGCCAGTAGCCCGGACCGCACAGATACGCAGTATTTT. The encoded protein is CASSPDRTDTQYF.

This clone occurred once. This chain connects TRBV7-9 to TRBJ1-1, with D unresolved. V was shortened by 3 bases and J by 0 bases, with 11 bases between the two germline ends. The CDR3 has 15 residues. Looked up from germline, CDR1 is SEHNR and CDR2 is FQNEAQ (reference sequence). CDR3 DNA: TGTGCCAGCAGCTTGGGGTCGGGAATGAACACTGAAGCTTTCTTT. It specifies CASSLGSGMNTEAFF.

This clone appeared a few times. The CDR3 loop reads CASSQDAGEAGELFF. The CDR3 region has the DNA TGCGCCAGCAGCCAAGATGCGGGAGAGGCCGGGGAGCTGTTTTTT. The rearrangement joins TRBV4-3 to TRBJ2-2, with 7 bases identical to TRBD2. The ends lost 0 bases at V and 6 bases at J; junction bases unmatched: 4. The CDR3 is 15 amino acids. Germline lookup yields CDR1 LGHNA and CDR2 YSLEER.

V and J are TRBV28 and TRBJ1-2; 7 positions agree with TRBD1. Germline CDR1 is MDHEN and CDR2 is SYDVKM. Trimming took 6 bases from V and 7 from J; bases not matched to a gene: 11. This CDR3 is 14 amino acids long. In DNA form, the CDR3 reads TGTGCCAGCAGCCGGGACGGACAGGCCCCTGGCTACACCTTC. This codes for CASSRDGQAPGYTF.

CDR3 sequence (DNA): TGTGCCAGTAGTGCGTCAACAGGGTCTGGGGCCAACGTCCTGACTTTC. Its protein product is CASSASTGSGANVLTF. The V and J genes are TRBV19 and TRBJ2-6; weak D call: TRBD1 (6 bases). Germline CDR1 is LNHDA and CDR2 is SQIVND (reference sequence). The CDR3 loop spans 16 amino acids. Trimming removed 5 bases from V and 1 base from J, with 12 bases in between.

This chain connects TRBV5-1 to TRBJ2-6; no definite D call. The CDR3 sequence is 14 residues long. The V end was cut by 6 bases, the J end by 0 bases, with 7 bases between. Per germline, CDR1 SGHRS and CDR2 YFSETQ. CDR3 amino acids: CASTPGSGANVLTF. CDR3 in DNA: TGCGCCAGCACCCCAGGCTCTGGGGCCAACGTCCTGACTTTC.

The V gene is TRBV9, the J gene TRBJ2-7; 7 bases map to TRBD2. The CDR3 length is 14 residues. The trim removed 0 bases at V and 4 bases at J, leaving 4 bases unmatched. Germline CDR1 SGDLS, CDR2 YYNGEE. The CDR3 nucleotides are TGTGCCAGCAGCGTAGACGGCGGGAGTTACGAGCAGTACTTC. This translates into CASSVDGGSYEQYF.

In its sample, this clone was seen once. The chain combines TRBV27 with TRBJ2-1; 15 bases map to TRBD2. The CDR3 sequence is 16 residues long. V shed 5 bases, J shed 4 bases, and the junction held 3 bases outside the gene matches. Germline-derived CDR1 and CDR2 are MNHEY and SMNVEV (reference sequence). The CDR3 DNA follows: TGTGCCAGCAGTCGGACTAGCGGGGGGGTGTACAATGAGCAGTTCTTC. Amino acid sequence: CASSRTSGGVYNEQFF.

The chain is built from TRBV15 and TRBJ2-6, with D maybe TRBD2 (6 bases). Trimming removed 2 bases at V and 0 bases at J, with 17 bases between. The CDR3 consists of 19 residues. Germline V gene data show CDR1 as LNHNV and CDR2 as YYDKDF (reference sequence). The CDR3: CATSRTRQGLYSGANVLTF. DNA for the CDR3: TGTGCCACCAGCAGAACTAGGCAGGGACTCTACTCTGGGGCCAACGTCCTGACTTTC. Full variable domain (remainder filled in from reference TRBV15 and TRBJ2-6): DAMVIQNPRYQVTQFGKPVTLSCSQTLNHNVMYWYQQKSSQAPKLLFHYYDKDFNNEADTPDNFQSRRPNTSFCFLDIRSPGLGDTAMYLCATSRTRQGLYSGANVLTFGAGSRLTVL.

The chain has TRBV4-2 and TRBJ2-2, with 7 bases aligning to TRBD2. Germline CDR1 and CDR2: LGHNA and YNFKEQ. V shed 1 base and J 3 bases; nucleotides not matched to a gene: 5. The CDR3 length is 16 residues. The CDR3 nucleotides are TGTGCCAGCAGCCAAGTAGGTCGGGGGGACACCGGGGAGCTGTTTTTT. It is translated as CASSQVGRGDTGELFF.

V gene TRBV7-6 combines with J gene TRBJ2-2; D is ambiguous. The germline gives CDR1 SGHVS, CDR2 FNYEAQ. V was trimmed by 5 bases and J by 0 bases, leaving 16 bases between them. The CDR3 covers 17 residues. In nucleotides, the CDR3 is TGTGCCAGCAGCCCCACACCCGGGTCGCCGAACACCGGGGAGCTGTTTTTT. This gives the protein CASSPTPGSPNTGELFF.

CDR3: CASSYDYGNNYPEKLFF. In DNA form, the CDR3 reads TGTGCCAGCAGCTATGACTATGGGAATAATTACCCTGAAAAACTGTTTTTT. This chain uses TRBV5-5 with TRBJ1-4; D is unresolved. CDR1 is SGHKS and CDR2 is YYEKEE in the germline V gene (reference sequence). This CDR3 comprises 17 residues. Trimming removed 3 bases at V and 7 bases at J, with 22 bases between.

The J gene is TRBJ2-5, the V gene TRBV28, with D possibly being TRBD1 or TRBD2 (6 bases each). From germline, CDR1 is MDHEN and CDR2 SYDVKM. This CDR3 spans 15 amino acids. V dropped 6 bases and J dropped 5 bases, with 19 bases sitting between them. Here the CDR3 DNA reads TGTGCCAGCAGCGCCGACCGAGGGGGGAGGGAGACCCAGTACTTC. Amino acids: CASSADRGGRETQYF.

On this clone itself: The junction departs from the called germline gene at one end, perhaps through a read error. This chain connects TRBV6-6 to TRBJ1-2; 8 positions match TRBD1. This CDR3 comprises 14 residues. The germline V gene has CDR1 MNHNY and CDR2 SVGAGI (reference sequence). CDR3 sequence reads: CASRSQGQDYGCTF. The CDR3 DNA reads TGTGCCAGCAGATCCCAGGGACAGGACTATGGCTGCACCTTC.

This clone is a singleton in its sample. CDR3 sequence (DNA): TGTGCCAGTCAAATATCGGCAGCCTACGAGCAGTACTTC. It encodes CASQISAAYEQYF. The V and J genes are TRBV18 and TRBJ2-7; no definite D call. Trimming took off 9 bases at V and 2 bases at J, with 14 bases between the two ends. The germline gives CDR1 KGHSH, CDR2 LQKENI. The CDR3 covers 13 residues.

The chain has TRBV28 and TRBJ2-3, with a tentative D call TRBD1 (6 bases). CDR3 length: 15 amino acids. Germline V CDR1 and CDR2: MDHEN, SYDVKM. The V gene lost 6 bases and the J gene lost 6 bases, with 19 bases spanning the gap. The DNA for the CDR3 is TGTGCCAGCAGGAGGCCGGGACATTTGGCGGATACGCAGTATTTT. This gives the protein CASRRPGHLADTQYF.

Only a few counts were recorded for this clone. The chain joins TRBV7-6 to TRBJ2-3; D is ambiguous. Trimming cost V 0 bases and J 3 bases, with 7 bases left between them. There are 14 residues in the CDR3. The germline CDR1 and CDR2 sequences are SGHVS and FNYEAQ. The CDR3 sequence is CASSLASQTDTQYF. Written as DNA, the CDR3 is TGTGCCAGCAGCTTAGCGTCCCAAACAGATACGCAGTATTTT.

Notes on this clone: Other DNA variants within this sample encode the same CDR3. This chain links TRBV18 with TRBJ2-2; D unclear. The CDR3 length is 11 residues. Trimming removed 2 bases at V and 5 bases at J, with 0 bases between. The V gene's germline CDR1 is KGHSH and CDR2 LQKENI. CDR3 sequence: CASSPTGELFF. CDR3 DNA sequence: TGTGCCAGCTCACCAACCGGGGAGCTGTTTTTT.

The CDR3 bases are TGCGCCAGCAGCTGGGCGGGGGGAGACAGGGAAGAACGCGGGAGCCGTTACGAGCAGTACTTC. Translated, it gives CASSWAGGDREERGSRYEQYF. The J gene is TRBJ2-7, the V gene TRBV5-1; maybe TRBD2 (8 bases). The ends were cut back, 3 bases at V and 4 bases at J, with 35 bases in the middle. This CDR3 has 21 residues. The V gene's germline CDR1 is SGHRS and CDR2 YFSETQ. The full variable domain, completed using reference TRBV5-1 and TRBJ2-7, is KAGVTQTPRYLIKTRGQQVTLSCSPISGHRSVSWYQQTPGQGLQFLFEYFSETQRNKGNFPGRFSGRQFSNSRSEMNVSTLELGDSALYLCASSWAGGDREERGSRYEQYFGPGTRLTVT.